These T cell receptor beta chains were read from a single sample in a study of blood T cells in healthy people across ages. TCRdb used MiXCR to reprocess the 5' RACE reads, holding one entry per CDR3 protein. The sample contains about 1.5 million distinct CDR3 sequences, about 43% of which appear only once. The sequencing sample was made of blood. The receptors were sampled from a woman younger than 35 in good health. The CDR3 runs from the conserved cysteine through the conserved F or W. The order of the fields is D gene, V gene, J gene, clone size, CDR3 DNA, CDR3 protein. D genes are given only for firm matches. Size is omitted from some rows. Given values are once, few, many or a class for expanded clones.

D gene: .
V gene: TRBV6-5
J gene: TRBJ2-7
clone size: .
CDR3 DNA: TGTGCCAGCAGTTACGGGGTCCCCTACGAGCAGTACTTC
CDR3 protein: CASSYGVPYEQYF

D gene: .
V gene: TRBV12-3/TRBV12-4
J gene: TRBJ1-1
clone size: .
CDR3 DNA: TGTGCCAGCAGTTTACTCGACAACACTGAAGCTTTCTTT
CDR3 protein: CASSLLDNTEAFF

D gene: TRBD2
V gene: TRBV20-1
J gene: TRBJ2-1
clone size: .
CDR3 DNA: TGCAGTGCTCGTTCTGGACTAGCCGCCAATGAGCAGTTCTTC
CDR3 protein: CSARSGLAANEQFF

D gene: .
V gene: TRBV20-1
J gene: TRBJ2-5
clone size: few
CDR3 DNA: TGCAGTGCTACCCCGCCCCCGGTAAAAGAGACCCAGTACTTC
CDR3 protein: CSATPPPVKETQYF

D gene: TRBD2
V gene: TRBV6-2/TRBV6-3
J gene: TRBJ2-7
clone size: .
CDR3 DNA: TGTGCCAGCAGTTTCCCGGTCCCCGGGACTAGATCCTACGAGCAGTACTTC
CDR3 protein: CASSFPVPGTRSYEQYF

D gene: .
V gene: TRBV15
J gene: TRBJ2-5
clone size: .
CDR3 DNA: TGTGCCACCAGCAGAGATGTCAGCGGAAGGGACCAGTACTTC
CDR3 protein: CATSRDVSGRDQYF

D gene: .
V gene: TRBV5-1
J gene: TRBJ2-2
clone size: .
CDR3 DNA: TGCGCCAGCTCCCGGGGGAGTACCGGGGAGCTGTTTTTT
CDR3 protein: CASSRGSTGELFF

D gene: .
V gene: TRBV7-2
J gene: TRBJ2-5
clone size: .
CDR3 DNA: TGTGCCAGCGGCGGATTTAGACAGCAAGAGACCCAGTACTTC
CDR3 protein: CASGGFRQQETQYF

D gene: .
V gene: TRBV20-1
J gene: TRBJ1-5
clone size: .
CDR3 DNA: TGCAATGCTAGAGATGAGGTGGCCCTAGGCAATCAGCCCCAGCATTTT
CDR3 protein: CNARDEVALGNQPQHF

D gene: TRBD1
V gene: TRBV6-1
J gene: TRBJ2-5
clone size: .
CDR3 DNA: TGTGCCAGCAGTATGACCAGGGGGCTGAAGGAGACCCAGTACTTC
CDR3 protein: CASSMTRGLKETQYF

D gene: .
V gene: TRBV11-2
J gene: TRBJ2-1
clone size: .
CDR3 DNA: TGTGCCAGCAGCTTAGATCTTCCCAAGGGTGCGGGGAAATCCTACAATGAGCAGTTCTTC
CDR3 protein: CASSLDLPKGAGKSYNEQFF

D gene: TRBD2
V gene: TRBV11-2
J gene: TRBJ2-5
clone size: .
CDR3 DNA: TGTGCCAGCAGCCTGGCTTTGGGACTAGCTGGAAGTCGGTTCGGCTTATACCAAGAGACCCAGTACTTC
CDR3 protein: CASSLALGLAGSRFGLYQETQYF

D gene: TRBD2
V gene: TRBV20-1
J gene: TRBJ2-1
clone size: .
CDR3 DNA: TGCAGTGCTCTACCCCTAGCGGGGGGGGACAGGACCTACAATGAGCAGTTCTTC
CDR3 protein: CSALPLAGGDRTYNEQFF

D gene: .
V gene: TRBV7-9
J gene: TRBJ2-5
clone size: few
CDR3 DNA: TGTGCCAGCAGCTTATGGGTACTCTCCCAAGAGACCCAGTACTTC
CDR3 protein: CASSLWVLSQETQYF

D gene: .
V gene: TRBV11-2
J gene: TRBJ1-6
clone size: .
CDR3 DNA: TGTGCCAGCAGCTTAGAAGGGGGGGGAAATTCACCCCTCCACTTT
CDR3 protein: CASSLEGGGNSPLHF

D gene: TRBD2
V gene: TRBV20-1
J gene: TRBJ2-1
clone size: few
CDR3 DNA: TGCAGTTCCCCCTATGCGGGGGTAGGGAATGAGCAGTTCTTC
CDR3 protein: CSSPYAGVGNEQFF

D gene: TRBD2
V gene: TRBV29-1
J gene: TRBJ2-7
clone size: .
CDR3 DNA: TGCAGCGTTGAAGGCCCACTAGCGGCCCCGAATGAGCAGTACTTC
CDR3 protein: CSVEGPLAAPNEQYF

D gene: .
V gene: TRBV15
J gene: TRBJ2-3
clone size: .
CDR3 DNA: TGTGCCACCTCCGCTAGCACAGATACGCAGTATTTT
CDR3 protein: CATSASTDTQYF

D gene: TRBD2
V gene: TRBV27
J gene: TRBJ2-1
clone size: .
CDR3 DNA: TGTGCCAGCAGTTTACTCGCTGGCGGGAGGAATCGCAATGAGCAGTTCTTC
CDR3 protein: CASSLLAGGRNRNEQFF

D gene: .
V gene: TRBV2
J gene: TRBJ2-2
clone size: .
CDR3 DNA: TGTGCCAGCCACTCCAGGCTGAACACCGGGGAGCTGTTTTTT
CDR3 protein: CASHSRLNTGELFF

D gene: .
V gene: TRBV29-1
J gene: TRBJ1-4
clone size: .
CDR3 DNA: TGCAGCGTTGATGTTTTAGGGGCGGTAAATGAAAAACTGTTTTTT
CDR3 protein: CSVDVLGAVNEKLFF

D gene: .
V gene: TRBV7-4
J gene: TRBJ2-7
clone size: few
CDR3 DNA: TGTGCCAGCAGCCGAATCCGACTAGCCTACGAGCAGTACTTC
CDR3 protein: CASSRIRLAYEQYF

D gene: TRBD2
V gene: TRBV7-9
J gene: TRBJ2-2
clone size: .
CDR3 DNA: TGTGCCAGCAGTCGAGGCTGGGCTAGCGGGGGACTGAACACCGGGGAGCTGTTTTTT
CDR3 protein: CASSRGWASGGLNTGELFF

D gene: .
V gene: TRBV20-1
J gene: TRBJ2-3
clone size: few
CDR3 DNA: TGCAGTGCTAGGGGACTTGGGGCGGGCACAGATACGCAGTATTTT
CDR3 protein: CSARGLGAGTDTQYF

D gene: TRBD2
V gene: TRBV12-3/TRBV12-4
J gene: TRBJ2-3
clone size: .
CDR3 DNA: TGTGCCAGCAGTCTTAGCGGGAGTAAAGATACGCAGTATTTT
CDR3 protein: CASSLSGSKDTQYF

D gene: .
V gene: TRBV12-3/TRBV12-4
J gene: TRBJ2-1
clone size: .
CDR3 DNA: TGTGCCAGCTGCCTGACCCAGATCAATGAGCAGTTCTTC
CDR3 protein: CASCLTQINEQFF

D gene: .
V gene: TRBV30
J gene: TRBJ2-1
clone size: .
CDR3 DNA: TGTGCCTGCTACTCCTACAATGAGCAGTTCTTC
CDR3 protein: CACYSYNEQFF

D gene: .
V gene: TRBV2
J gene: TRBJ1-5
clone size: few
CDR3 DNA: TGTGCCAGCAGTGACAGGGGAGTATTTGAGCAGCCCCAGCATTTT
CDR3 protein: CASSDRGVFEQPQHF